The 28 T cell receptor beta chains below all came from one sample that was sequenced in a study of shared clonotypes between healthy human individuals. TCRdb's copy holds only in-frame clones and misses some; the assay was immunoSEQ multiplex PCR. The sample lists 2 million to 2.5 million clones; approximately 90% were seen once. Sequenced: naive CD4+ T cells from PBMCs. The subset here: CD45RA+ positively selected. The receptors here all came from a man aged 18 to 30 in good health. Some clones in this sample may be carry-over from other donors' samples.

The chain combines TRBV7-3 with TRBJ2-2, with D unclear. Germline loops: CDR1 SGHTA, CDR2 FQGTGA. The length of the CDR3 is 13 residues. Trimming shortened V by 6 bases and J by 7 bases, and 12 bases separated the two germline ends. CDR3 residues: CASSRNPIGELFF. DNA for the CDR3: TGTGCCAGCAGTCGAAATCCGATCGGGGAGCTGTTTTTT.

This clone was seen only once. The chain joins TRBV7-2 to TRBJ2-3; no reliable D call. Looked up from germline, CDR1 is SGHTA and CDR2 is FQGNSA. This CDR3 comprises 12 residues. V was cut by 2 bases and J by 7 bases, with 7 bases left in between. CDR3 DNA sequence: TGTGCCAGCAGCTTAAGTGAATATACGCAGTATTTT. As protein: CASSLSEYTQYF.

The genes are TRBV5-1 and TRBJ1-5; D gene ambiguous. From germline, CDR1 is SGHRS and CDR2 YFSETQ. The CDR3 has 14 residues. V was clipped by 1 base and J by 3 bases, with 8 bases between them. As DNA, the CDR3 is TGCGCCAGCAGCTTGAGTGATTACAATCAGCCCCAGCATTTT. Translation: CASSLSDYNQPQHF.

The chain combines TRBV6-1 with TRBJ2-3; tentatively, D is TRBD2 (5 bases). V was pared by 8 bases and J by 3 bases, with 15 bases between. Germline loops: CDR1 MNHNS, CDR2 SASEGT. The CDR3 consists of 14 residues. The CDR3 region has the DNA TGTGCCAGCCGATCCGGGCTAGCAACAGATACGCAGTATTTT. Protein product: CASRSGLATDTQYF.

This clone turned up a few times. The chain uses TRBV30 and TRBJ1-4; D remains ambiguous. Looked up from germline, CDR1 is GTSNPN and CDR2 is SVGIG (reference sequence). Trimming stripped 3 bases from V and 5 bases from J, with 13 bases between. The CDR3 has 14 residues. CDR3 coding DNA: TGTGCCTGGAGCCCCGTCCCGGGAAATGAAAAACTGTTTTTT. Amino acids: CAWSPVPGNEKLFF.

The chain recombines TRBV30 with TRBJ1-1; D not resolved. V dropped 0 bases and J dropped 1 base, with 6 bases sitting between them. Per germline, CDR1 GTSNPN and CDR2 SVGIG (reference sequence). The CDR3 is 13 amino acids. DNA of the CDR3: TGTGCCTGGAGTGTACAACAGAACACTGAAGCTTTCTTT. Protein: CAWSVQQNTEAFF.

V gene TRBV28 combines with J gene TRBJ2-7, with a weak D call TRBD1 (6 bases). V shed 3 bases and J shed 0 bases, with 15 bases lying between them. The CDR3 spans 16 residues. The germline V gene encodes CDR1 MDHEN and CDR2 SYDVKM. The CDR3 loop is CASSFQDRRSSYEQYF. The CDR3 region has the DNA TGTGCCAGCAGTTTCCAAGACAGGCGCAGCTCCTACGAGCAGTACTTC.

CDR3 DNA: TGTGCCAGCAGTTCATCACATGAGCAGTTCTTC. Translated: CASSSSHEQFF. The chain links TRBV28 to TRBJ2-1; D ambiguous. The germline V gene has CDR1 MDHEN and CDR2 SYDVKM. Trimming removed 4 bases at V and 8 bases at J, with 6 bases between. The length of the CDR3 is 11 residues.

The CDR3 region has the DNA TGTGCCAGCAGCAGACTAGAAACCGGGGAGCTGTTTTTT. This gives the protein CASSRLETGELFF. The chain couples TRBV6-4 to TRBJ2-2, with a possible D match to TRBD2 (6 bases). Per germline, CDR1 MRHNA and CDR2 SNTAGT. V lost 6 bases and J lost 5, with 10 bases in between. The CDR3 sequence is 13 residues long.

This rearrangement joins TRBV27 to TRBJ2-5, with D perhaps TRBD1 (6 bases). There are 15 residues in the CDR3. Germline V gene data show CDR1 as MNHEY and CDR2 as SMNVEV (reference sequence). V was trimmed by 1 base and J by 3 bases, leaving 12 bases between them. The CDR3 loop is CASSLLVHREETQYF. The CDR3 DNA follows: TGTGCCAGCAGTTTATTAGTCCACAGGGAAGAGACCCAGTACTTC.

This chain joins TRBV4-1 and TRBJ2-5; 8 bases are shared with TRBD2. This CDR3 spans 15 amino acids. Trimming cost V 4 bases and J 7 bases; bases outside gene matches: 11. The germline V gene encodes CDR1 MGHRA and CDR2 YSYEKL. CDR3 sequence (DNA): TGCGCCAGCAGCCCGACTAGCGAGCCCGCTAGGACCCAGTACTTC. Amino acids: CASSPTSEPARTQYF.

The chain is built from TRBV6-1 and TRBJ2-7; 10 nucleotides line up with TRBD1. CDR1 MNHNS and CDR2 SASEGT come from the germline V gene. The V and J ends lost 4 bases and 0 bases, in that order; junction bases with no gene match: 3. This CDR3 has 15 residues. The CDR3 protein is CASSVGQGSSYEQYF. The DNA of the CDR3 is TGTGCCAGCAGTGTGGGACAGGGGAGCTCCTACGAGCAGTACTTC.

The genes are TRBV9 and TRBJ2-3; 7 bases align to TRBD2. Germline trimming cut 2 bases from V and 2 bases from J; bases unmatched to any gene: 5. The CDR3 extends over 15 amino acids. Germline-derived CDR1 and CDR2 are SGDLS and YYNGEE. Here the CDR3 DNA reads TGTGCCAGCAGCGTTGCGGGAGCCCACACAGATACGCAGTATTTT. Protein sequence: CASSVAGAHTDTQYF.

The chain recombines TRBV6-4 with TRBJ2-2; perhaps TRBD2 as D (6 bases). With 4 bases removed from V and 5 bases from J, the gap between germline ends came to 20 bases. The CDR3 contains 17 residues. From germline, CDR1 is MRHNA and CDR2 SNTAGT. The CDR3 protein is CASSVEMGLGRTGELFF. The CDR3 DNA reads TGTGCCAGCAGTGTTGAGATGGGACTCGGGAGAACCGGGGAGCTGTTTTTT.

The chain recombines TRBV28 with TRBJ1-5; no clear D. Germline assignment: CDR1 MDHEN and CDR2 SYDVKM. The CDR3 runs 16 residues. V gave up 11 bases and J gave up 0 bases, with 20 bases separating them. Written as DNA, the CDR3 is TGTGCCGCGGACCCCATCATCCGCTATAGCAATCAGCCCCAGCATTTT. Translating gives CAADPIIRYSNQPQHF. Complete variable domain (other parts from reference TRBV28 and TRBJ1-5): DVKVTQSSRYLVKRTGEKVFLECVQDMDHENMFWYRQDPGLGLRLIYFSYDVKMKEKGDIPEGYSVSREKKERFSLILESASTNQTSMYLCAADPIIRYSNQPQHFGDGTRLSIL.

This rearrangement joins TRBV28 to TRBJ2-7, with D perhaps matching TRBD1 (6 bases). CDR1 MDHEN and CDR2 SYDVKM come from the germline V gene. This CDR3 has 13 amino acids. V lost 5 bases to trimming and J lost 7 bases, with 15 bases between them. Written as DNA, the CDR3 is TGTGCCAGCAGTGAGGGACATCCCCTGGAGCAGTACTTC. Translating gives CASSEGHPLEQYF. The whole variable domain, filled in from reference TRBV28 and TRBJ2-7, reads DVKVTQSSRYLVKRTGEKVFLECVQDMDHENMFWYRQDPGLGLRLIYFSYDVKMKEKGDIPEGYSVSREKKERFSLILESASTNQTSMYLCASSEGHPLEQYFGPGTRLTVT.

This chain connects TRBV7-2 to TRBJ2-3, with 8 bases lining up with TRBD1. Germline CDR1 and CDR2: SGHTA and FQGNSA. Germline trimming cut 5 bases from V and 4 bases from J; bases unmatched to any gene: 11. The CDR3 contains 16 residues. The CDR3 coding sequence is TGTGCCAGCAGCCGAAGTGGACAGGGAACGGCAGATACGCAGTATTTT. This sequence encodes CASSRSGQGTADTQYF. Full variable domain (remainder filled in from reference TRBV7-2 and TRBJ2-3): GAGVSQSPSNKVTEKGKDVELRCDPISGHTALYWYRQSLGQGLEFLIYFQGNSAPDKSGLPSDRFSAERTGGSVSTLTIQRTQQEDSAVYLCASSRSGQGTADTQYFGPGTRLTVL.

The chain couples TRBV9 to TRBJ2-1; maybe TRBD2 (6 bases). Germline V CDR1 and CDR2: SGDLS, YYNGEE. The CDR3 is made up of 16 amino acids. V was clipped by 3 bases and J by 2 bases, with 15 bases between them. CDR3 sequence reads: CASSAGGAGAYNEQFF. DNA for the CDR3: TGTGCCAGCAGCGCCGGCGGGGCAGGCGCCTACAATGAGCAGTTCTTC. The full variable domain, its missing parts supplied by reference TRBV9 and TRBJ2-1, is DSGVTQTPKHLITATGQRVTLRCSPRSGDLSVYWYQQSLDQGLQFLIQYYNGEERAKGNILERFSAQQFPDLHSELNLSSLELGDSALYFCASSAGGAGAYNEQFFGPGTRLTVL.

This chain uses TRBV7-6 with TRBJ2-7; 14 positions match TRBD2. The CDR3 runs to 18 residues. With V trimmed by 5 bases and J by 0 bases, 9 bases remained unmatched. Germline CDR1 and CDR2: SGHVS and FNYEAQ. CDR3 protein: CASSPGLAGDHRSYEQYF. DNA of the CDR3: TGTGCCAGCAGCCCGGGACTAGCGGGAGACCATCGCTCCTACGAGCAGTACTTC.

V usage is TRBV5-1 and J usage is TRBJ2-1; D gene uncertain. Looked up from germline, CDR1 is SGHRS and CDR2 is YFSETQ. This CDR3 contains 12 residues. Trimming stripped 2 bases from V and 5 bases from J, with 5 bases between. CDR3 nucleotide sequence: TGCGCCAGCAGCTTAAAGGACAATGAGCAGTTCTTC. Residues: CASSLKDNEQFF.

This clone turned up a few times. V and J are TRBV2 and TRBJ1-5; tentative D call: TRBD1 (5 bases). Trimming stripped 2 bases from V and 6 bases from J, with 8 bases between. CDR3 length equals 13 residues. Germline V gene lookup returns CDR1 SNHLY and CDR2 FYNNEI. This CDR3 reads CASSEFGGQPQHF. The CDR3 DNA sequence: TGTGCCAGCAGTGAATTCGGGGGTCAGCCCCAGCATTTT.

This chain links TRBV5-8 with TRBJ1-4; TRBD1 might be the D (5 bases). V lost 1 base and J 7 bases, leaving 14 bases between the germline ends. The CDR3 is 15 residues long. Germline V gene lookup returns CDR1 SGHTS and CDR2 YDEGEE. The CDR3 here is CASSLLGTAGEKLFF. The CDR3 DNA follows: TGTGCCAGCAGCTTGTTAGGGACCGCGGGTGAAAAACTGTTTTTT.

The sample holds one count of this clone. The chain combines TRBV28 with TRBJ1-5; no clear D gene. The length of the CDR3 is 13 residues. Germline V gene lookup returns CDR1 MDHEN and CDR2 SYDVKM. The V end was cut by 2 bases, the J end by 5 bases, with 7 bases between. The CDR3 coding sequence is TGTGCCAGCAGTTTAGTCGCGGATCAGCCCCAGCATTTT. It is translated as CASSLVADQPQHF.

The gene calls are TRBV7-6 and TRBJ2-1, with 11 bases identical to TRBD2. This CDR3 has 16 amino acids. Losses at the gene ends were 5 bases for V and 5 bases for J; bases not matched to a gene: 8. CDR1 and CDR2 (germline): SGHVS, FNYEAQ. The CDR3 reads CASSTPGLAADNEQFF. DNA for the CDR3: TGTGCCAGCAGCACACCGGGACTAGCGGCCGACAATGAGCAGTTCTTC.

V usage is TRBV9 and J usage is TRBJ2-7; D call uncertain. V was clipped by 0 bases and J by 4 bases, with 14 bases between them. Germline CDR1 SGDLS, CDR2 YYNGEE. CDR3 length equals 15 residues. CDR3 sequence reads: CASSVEPGSVYEQYF. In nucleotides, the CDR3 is TGTGCCAGCAGCGTAGAGCCCGGGTCCGTTTACGAGCAGTACTTC.

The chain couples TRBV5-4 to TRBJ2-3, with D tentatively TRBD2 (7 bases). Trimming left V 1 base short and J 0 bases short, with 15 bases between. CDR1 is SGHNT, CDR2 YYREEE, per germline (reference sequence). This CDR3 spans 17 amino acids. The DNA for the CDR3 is TGTGCCAGCAGCTTGTACTCCGGGGGGCCTAGCACAGATACGCAGTATTTT. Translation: CASSLYSGGPSTDTQYF.

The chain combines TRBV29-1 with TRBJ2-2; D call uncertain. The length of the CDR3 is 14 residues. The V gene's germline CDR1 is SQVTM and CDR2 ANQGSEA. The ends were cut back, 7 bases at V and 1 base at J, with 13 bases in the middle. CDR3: CSAYLKMNTGELFF. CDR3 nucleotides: TGCAGCGCCTATTTGAAAATGAACACCGGGGAGCTGTTTTTT.

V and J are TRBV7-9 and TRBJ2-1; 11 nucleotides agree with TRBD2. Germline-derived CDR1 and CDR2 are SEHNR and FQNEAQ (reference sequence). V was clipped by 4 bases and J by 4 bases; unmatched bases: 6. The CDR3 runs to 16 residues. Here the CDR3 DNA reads TGTGCCAGCAGCTCAGGGACTAGCGGAGGATACAATGAGCAGTTCTTC. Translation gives CASSSGTSGGYNEQFF.